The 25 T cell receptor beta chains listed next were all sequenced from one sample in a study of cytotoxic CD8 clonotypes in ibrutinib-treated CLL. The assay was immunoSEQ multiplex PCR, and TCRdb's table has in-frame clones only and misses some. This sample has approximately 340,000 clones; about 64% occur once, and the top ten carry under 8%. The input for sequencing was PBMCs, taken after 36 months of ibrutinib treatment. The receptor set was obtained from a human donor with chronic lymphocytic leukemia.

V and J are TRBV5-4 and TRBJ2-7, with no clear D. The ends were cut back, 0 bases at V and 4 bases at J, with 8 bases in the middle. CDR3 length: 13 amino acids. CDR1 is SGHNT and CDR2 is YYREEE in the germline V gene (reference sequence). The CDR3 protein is CASSLASGYEQYF. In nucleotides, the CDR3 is TGTGCCAGCAGCTTGGCTTCCGGTTACGAGCAGTACTTC.

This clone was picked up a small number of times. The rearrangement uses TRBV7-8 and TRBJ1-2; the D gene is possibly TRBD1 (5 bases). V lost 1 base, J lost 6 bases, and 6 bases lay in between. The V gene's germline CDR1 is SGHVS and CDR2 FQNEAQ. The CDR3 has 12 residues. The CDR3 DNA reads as TGTGCCAGCAGCTTAGTCAGGGATGGCTACACCTTC. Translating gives CASSLVRDGYTF. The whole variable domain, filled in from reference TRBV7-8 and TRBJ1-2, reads GAGVSQSPRYKVAKRGQDVALRCDPISGHVSLFWYQQALGQGPEFLTYFQNEAQLDKSGLPSDRFFAERPEGSVSTLKIQRTQQEDSAVYLCASSLVRDGYTFGSGTRLTVV.

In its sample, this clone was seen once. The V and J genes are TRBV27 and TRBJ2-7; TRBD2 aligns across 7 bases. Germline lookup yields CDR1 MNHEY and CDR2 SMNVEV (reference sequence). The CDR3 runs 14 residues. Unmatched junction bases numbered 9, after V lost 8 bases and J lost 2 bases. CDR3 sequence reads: CASRWTSHAYEQYF. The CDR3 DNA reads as TGTGCCAGCCGTTGGACTAGTCACGCCTACGAGCAGTACTTC.

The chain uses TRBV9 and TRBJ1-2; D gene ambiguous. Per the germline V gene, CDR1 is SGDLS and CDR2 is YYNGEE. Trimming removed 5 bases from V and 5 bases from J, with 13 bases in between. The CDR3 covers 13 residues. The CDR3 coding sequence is TGTGCCAGCAGTTTTGTTGGTTCATATGGCTACACCTTC. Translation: CASSFVGSYGYTF.

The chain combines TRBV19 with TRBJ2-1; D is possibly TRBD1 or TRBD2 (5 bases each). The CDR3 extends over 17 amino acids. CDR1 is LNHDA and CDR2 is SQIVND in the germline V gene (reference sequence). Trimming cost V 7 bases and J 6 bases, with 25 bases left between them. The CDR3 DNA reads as TGTGCCAGTACTTGGGGCGGGCACTCTTTTACTTCCAATGAGCAGTTCTTC. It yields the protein CASTWGGHSFTSNEQFF.

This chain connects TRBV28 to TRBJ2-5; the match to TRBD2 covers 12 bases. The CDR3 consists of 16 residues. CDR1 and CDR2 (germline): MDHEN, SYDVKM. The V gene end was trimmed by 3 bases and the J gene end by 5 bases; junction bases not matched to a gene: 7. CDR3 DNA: TGTGCCAGCAGTTTTGCGACTAGCGGGAGTCGGGAGACCCAGTACTTC. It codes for CASSFATSGSRETQYF.

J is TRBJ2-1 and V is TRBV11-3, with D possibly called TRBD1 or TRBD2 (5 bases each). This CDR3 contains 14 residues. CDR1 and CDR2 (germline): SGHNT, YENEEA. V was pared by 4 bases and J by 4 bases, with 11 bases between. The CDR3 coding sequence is TGTGCCAGCAGCTCCAGGGAGTCTTACAATGAGCAGTTCTTC. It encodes CASSSRESYNEQFF.

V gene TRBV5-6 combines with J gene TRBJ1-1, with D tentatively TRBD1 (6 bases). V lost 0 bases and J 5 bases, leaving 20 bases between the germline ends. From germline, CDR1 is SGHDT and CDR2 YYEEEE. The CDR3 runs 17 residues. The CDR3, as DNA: TGTGCCAGCAGCTTGGCCGCAGGGGAAAATGAATGGACTGAAGCTTTCTTT. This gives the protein CASSLAAGENEWTEAFF.

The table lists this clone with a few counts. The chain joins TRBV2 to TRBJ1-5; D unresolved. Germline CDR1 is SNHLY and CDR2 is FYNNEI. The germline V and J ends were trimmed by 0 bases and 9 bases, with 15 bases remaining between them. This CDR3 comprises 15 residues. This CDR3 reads CASSEARPQVRPQHF. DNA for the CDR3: TGTGCCAGCAGTGAAGCGCGGCCCCAGGTACGGCCCCAGCATTTT.

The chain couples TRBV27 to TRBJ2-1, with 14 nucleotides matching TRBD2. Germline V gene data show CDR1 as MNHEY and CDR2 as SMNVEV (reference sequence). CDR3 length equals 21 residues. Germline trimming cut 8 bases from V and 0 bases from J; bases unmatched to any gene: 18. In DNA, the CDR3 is TGTGCCAGCGCCCTTGGACAGGGACGGACTAGCGGGAGGAGCTCCTACAATGAGCAGTTCTTC. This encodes CASALGQGRTSGRSSYNEQFF.

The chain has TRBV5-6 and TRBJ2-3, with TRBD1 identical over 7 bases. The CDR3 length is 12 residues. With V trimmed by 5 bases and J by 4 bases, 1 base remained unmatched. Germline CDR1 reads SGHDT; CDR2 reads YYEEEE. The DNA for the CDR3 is TGTGCCAGCAGAACAGGGGCAGATACGCAGTATTTT. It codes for CASRTGADTQYF.

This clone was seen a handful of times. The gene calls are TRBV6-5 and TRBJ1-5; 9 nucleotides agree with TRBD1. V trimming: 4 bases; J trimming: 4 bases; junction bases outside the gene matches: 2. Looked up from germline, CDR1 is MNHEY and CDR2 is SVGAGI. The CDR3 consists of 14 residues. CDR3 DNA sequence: TGTGCCAGCAGTTCCGGGACAGGGAATCAGCCCCAGCATTTT. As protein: CASSSGTGNQPQHF.

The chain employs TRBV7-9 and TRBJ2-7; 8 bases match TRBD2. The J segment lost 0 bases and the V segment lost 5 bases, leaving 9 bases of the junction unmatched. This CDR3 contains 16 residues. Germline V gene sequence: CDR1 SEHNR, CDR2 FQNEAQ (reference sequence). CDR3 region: CASSRPSLAGSYEQYF. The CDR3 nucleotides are TGTGCCAGCAGCCGTCCCTCCCTAGCGGGCTCCTACGAGCAGTACTTC.

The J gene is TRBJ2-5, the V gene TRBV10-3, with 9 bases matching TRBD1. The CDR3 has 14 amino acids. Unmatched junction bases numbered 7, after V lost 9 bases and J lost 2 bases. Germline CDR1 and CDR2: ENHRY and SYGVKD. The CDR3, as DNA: TGTGCCATAAAGGGAGACAGGGGGCAAGAGACCCAGTACTTC. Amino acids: CAIKGDRGQETQYF.

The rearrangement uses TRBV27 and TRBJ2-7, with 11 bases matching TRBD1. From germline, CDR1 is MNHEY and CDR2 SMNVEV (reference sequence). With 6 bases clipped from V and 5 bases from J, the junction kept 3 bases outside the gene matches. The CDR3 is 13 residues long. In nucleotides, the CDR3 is TGTGCCAGCAGCCGGGACAGGGGGAACGAGCAGTACTTC. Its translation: CASSRDRGNEQYF.

The CDR3 loop reads CAISESGRAAQPQHF. The CDR3 DNA sequence: TGTGCCATCAGTGAGTCTGGTCGGGCAGCGCAGCCCCAGCATTTT. This chain connects TRBV10-3 to TRBJ1-5; no clear D gene. Deletions cut 0 bases from V and 7 bases from J, with 13 bases between. Germline lookup yields CDR1 ENHRY and CDR2 SYGVKD. The CDR3 contains 15 residues.

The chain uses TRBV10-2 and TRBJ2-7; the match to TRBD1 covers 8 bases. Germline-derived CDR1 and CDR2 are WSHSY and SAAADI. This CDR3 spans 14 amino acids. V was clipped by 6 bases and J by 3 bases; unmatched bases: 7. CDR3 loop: CASRRGQGYYEQYF. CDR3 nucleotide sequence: TGCGCCAGCAGACGCGGACAGGGATACTACGAGCAGTACTTC.

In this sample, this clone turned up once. The CDR3 DNA sequence: TGTGCCAGCAGCACCACGGTAGATACGCAGTATTTT. The encoded protein is CASSTTVDTQYF. This chain joins TRBV25-1 and TRBJ2-3; D remains unclear. The CDR3 is 12 amino acids. Germline V gives CDR1 MGHDK, CDR2 SYGVNS. Trimming cost V 6 bases and J 5 bases, with 9 bases left between them.

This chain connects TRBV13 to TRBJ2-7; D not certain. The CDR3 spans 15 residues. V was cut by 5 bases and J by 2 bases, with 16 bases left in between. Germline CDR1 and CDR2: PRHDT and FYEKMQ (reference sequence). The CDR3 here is CASSTHLVGPYEQYF. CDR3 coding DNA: TGTGCCAGCAGCACCCACTTAGTGGGTCCCTACGAGCAGTACTTC.

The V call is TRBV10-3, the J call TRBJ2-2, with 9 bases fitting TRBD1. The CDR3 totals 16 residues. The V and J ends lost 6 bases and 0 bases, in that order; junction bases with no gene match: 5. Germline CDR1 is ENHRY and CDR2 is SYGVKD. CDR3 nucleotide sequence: TGTGCCATCAGGATGACAGGGGGTGCGAACACCGGGGAGCTGTTTTTT. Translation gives CAIRMTGGANTGELFF.

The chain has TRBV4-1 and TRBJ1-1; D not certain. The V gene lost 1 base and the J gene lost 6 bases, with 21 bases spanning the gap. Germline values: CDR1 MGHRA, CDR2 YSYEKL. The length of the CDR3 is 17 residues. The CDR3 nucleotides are TGCGCCAGCAGCCAAGGGTTGGCGGGGATTTTAATCGCTGAAGCTTTCTTT. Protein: CASSQGLAGILIAEAFF.

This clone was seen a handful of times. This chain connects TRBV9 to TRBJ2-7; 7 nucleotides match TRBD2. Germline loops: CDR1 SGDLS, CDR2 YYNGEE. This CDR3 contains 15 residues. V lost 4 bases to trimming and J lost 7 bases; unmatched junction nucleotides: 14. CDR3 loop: CASSPRGPGGGEQYF. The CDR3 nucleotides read TGTGCCAGCAGCCCGAGAGGGCCCGGCGGGGGAGAGCAGTACTTC. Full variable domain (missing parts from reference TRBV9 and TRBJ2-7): DSGVTQTPKHLITATGQRVTLRCSPRSGDLSVYWYQQSLDQGLQFLIQYYNGEERAKGNILERFSAQQFPDLHSELNLSSLELGDSALYFCASSPRGPGGGEQYFGPGTRLTVT.

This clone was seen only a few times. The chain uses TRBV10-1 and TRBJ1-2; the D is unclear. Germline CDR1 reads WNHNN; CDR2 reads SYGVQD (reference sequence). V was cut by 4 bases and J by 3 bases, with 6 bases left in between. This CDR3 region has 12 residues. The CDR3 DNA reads TGCGCCAGCAGTGGCGACCACTATGGCTACACCTTC. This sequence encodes CASSGDHYGYTF.

DNA for the CDR3: TGCGCCAGCAGCTTGGTGGCAGGTATGGTGGATGAAAAACTGTTTTTT. Protein product: CASSLVAGMVDEKLFF. The chain links TRBV5-1 to TRBJ1-4; D gene uncertain. The CDR3 has 16 amino acids. V dropped 0 bases and J dropped 6 bases, with 15 bases sitting between them. CDR1 and CDR2 (germline): SGHRS, YFSETQ.

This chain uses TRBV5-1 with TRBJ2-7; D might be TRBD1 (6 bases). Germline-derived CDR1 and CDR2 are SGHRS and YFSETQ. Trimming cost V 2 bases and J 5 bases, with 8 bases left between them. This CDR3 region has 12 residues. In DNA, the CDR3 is TGCGCCAGCAGCTTACAGGGCCACGAGCAGTACTTC. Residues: CASSLQGHEQYF.